These 30 T cell receptor beta chains share one sample of origin, sequenced in a study of cytomegalovirus exposure and HLA in healthy donors. Primers included in the PCR were 60 Vbeta and 13 Jbeta primers. Sequencing used immunoSEQ multiplex PCR; TCRdb keeps in-frame clones, though not all of them. The sample holds approximately 140,000 clones. The sequenced sample was PBMCs. These receptor sequences come from a woman between 18 and 29 years old in good health and CMV-seronegative.

The chain links TRBV28 to TRBJ1-2; D remains ambiguous. Trimming took off 4 bases at V and 0 bases at J, with 12 bases between the two ends. Germline values: CDR1 MDHEN, CDR2 SYDVKM. This CDR3 is 15 amino acids long. The CDR3 DNA is TGTGCCAGCAGTTCTGACGGAGGAGCTAACTATGGCTACACCTTC. The encoded protein is CASSSDGGANYGYTF.

The CDR3, as DNA: TGCGCCAGCAGCCAAGAGCAACAGGGTGGGCAGTTCTTC. The encoded protein is CASSQEQQGGQFF. This chain joins TRBV4-1 and TRBJ2-1; D possibly corresponds to TRBD1 (6 bases). V lost 0 bases and J 12 bases, leaving 12 bases between the germline ends. In germline, CDR1 is MGHRA, CDR2 YSYEKL. The CDR3 sequence is 13 residues long.

The chain has TRBV7-2 and TRBJ1-3; possible D gene TRBD1, 6 bases. V was clipped by 3 bases and J by 4 bases, with 16 bases between them. From germline, CDR1 is SGHTA and CDR2 FQGNSA. The CDR3 covers 16 residues. CDR3 region: CASSLFGVGAGNTIYF. The CDR3 DNA is TGTGCCAGCAGCTTGTTCGGGGTGGGGGCCGGAAACACCATATATTTT.

DNA for the CDR3: TGTGCCAGCTCTCAGAGCGGGGGGGATGAGCAGTTCTTC. Protein product: CASSQSGGDEQFF. The V call is TRBV7-3, the J call TRBJ2-1; 10 positions match TRBD2. This CDR3 comprises 13 residues. The junction had 6 bases not matched to a gene; V was cut back by 8 bases and J by 8 bases. The germline gives CDR1 SGHTA, CDR2 FQGTGA.

CDR3 region: CASRGLAGGIPPQYF. The CDR3 nucleotides are TGTGCCAGCAGGGGACTAGCGGGAGGAATCCCCCCGCAGTATTTT. The gene calls are TRBV6-6 and TRBJ2-3; 15 bases line up with TRBD2. J lost 10 bases, V lost 6 bases, and 8 bases had no gene match. CDR1 is MNHNY, CDR2 SVGAGI, per germline (reference sequence). CDR3 size: 15 residues.

This chain links TRBV4-2 with TRBJ2-1; D is perhaps TRBD1 (5 bases). The CDR3 has 16 amino acids. CDR1 is LGHNA and CDR2 is YNFKEQ in the germline V gene. V lost 1 base and J 6 bases, leaving 16 bases between the germline ends. The CDR3 sequence: CASSQALGAESNEQFF. The CDR3 bases are TGTGCCAGCAGCCAAGCCTTAGGGGCGGAGAGCAATGAGCAGTTCTTC.

This chain connects TRBV6-1 to TRBJ1-5; perhaps TRBD1 as D (5 bases). This CDR3 comprises 15 residues. V gave up 3 bases and J gave up 4 bases, with 13 bases separating them. Germline CDR1 MNHNS, CDR2 SASEGT. This CDR3 reads CASSDVQGPNQPQHF. The CDR3 DNA reads TGTGCCAGCAGTGACGTCCAGGGTCCTAATCAGCCCCAGCATTTT.

The chain has TRBV29-1 and TRBJ2-5; 7 bases agree with TRBD2. The CDR3 contains 14 residues. V lost 4 bases to trimming and J lost 2 bases; unmatched junction nucleotides: 7. The germline CDR1 and CDR2 sequences are SQVTM and ANQGSEA. The CDR3, as DNA: TGCAGCGTTGGTCTTCCGGGAGGACAAGAGACCCAGTACTTC. Amino acids: CSVGLPGGQETQYF. Full variable domain (remainder filled in from reference TRBV29-1 and TRBJ2-5): SAVISQKPSRDICQRGTSLTIQCQVDSQVTMMFWYRQQPGQSLTLIATANQGSEATYESGFVIDKFPISRPNLTFSTLTVSNMSPEDSSIYLCSVGLPGGQETQYFGPGTRLLVL.

The chain is built from TRBV6-5 and TRBJ2-1; 8 bases align to TRBD1. This CDR3 spans 14 amino acids. V trimming: 6 bases; J trimming: 8 bases; junction bases outside the gene matches: 9. CDR1 is MNHEY and CDR2 is SVGAGI in the germline V gene. The CDR3 sequence: CASSVTGGSYEQFF. The DNA for the CDR3 is TGTGCCAGCAGCGTAACAGGGGGGAGCTATGAGCAGTTCTTC.

V gene TRBV30 combines with J gene TRBJ2-1; the D gene is possibly TRBD2 (6 bases). Germline CDR1 and CDR2: GTSNPN and SVGIG (reference sequence). The CDR3 has 14 amino acids. Trimming took 4 bases from V and 4 from J, leaving 14 bases between them. The CDR3 DNA reads TGTGCCTGGAACGTGGGAGGCCAGTACAATGAGCAGTTCTTC. It codes for CAWNVGGQYNEQFF.

The rearrangement joins TRBV7-3 to TRBJ2-2; TRBD2 matches 8 bases. V gave up 5 bases and J gave up 4 bases; unmatched junction bases: 12. This CDR3 contains 17 residues. Germline CDR1 and CDR2: SGHTA and FQGTGA. CDR3 in amino acids: CASSPLVREGRTGELFF. The CDR3, as DNA: TGTGCCAGCAGCCCTCTCGTACGGGAGGGCCGCACCGGGGAGCTGTTTTTT.

This rearrangement joins TRBV5-6 to TRBJ2-1; the D is unclear. The length of the CDR3 is 16 residues. The V and J ends lost 2 bases and 1 base respectively, with 13 bases between them. The germline gives CDR1 SGHDT, CDR2 YYEEEE. CDR3 loop: CASSLDTGTSYNEQFF. CDR3 bases: TGTGCCAGCAGCTTAGATACGGGTACTTCCTACAATGAGCAGTTCTTC.

The J gene is TRBJ1-1, the V gene TRBV9; D is perhaps TRBD1 (5 bases). Germline loops: CDR1 SGDLS, CDR2 YYNGEE. V was cut by 3 bases and J by 6 bases, with 21 bases left in between. The CDR3 is 16 residues long. CDR3 in DNA: TGTGCCAGCAGCGCATTCAGGACGGGGGTCGACTCTGAAGCTTTCTTT. Translated: CASSAFRTGVDSEAFF.

The chain joins TRBV18 to TRBJ2-3, with D perhaps matching TRBD2 (5 bases). The CDR3 consists of 18 residues. Trimming removed 3 bases at V and 3 bases at J, with 22 bases between. Per the germline V gene, CDR1 is KGHSH and CDR2 is LQKENI. CDR3 protein: CASSPVSGGRVVTDTQYF. In DNA, the CDR3 is TGTGCCAGCTCACCGGTATCAGGTGGGCGGGTGGTTACAGATACGCAGTATTTT.

This chain uses TRBV7-8 with TRBJ2-7; D is undetermined. The CDR3 totals 15 residues. The V gene lost 0 bases and the J gene lost 0 bases, with 9 bases spanning the gap. In germline, CDR1 is SGHVS, CDR2 FQNEAQ. The CDR3: CASSLAVDSSYEQYV. The CDR3 region has the DNA TGTGCCAGCAGCTTAGCGGTGGATAGCTCCTACGAGCAGTACGTC.

DNA of the CDR3: TGTGCCTGGAGTGGGCAGGCCCAGGGTGGTCAGTACTTC. It encodes CAWSGQAQGGQYF. This sequence joins TRBV30 and TRBJ2-4; D may be TRBD1 (5 bases). Trimming stripped 1 base from V and 12 bases from J, with 16 bases between. The CDR3 is 13 residues long. CDR1 GTSNPN and CDR2 SVGIG come from the germline V gene (reference sequence).

The V call is TRBV9, the J call TRBJ1-2, with D unresolved. CDR3 length: 14 amino acids. Deletions cut 4 bases from V and 7 bases from J, with 17 bases between. CDR1 is SGDLS, CDR2 YYNGEE, per germline. The CDR3 here is CASSTEGGSGGYTF. CDR3 in DNA: TGTGCCAGCAGCACCGAGGGCGGATCCGGTGGCTACACCTTC.

CDR3 nucleotides: TGTGCCAGCAGCTTAATGGGGCGGGAAGGAGATACGCAGTATTTT. Its protein product is CASSLMGREGDTQYF. The chain has TRBV7-3 and TRBJ2-3; maybe TRBD2 (6 bases). Germline CDR1 is SGHTA and CDR2 is FQGTGA. The CDR3 has 15 amino acids. Trimming pared 1 base from V and 5 bases from J, leaving 13 bases between.

The genes are TRBV5-1 and TRBJ2-2; 8 nucleotides align to TRBD2. Germline V gene sequence: CDR1 SGHRS, CDR2 YFSETQ. The CDR3 loop spans 17 amino acids. With 2 bases clipped from V and 1 base from J, the junction kept 7 bases outside the gene matches. This CDR3 is CASSFSGSLGNTGELFF. The DNA for the CDR3 is TGCGCCAGCAGCTTCAGCGGGAGTCTTGGGAACACCGGGGAGCTGTTTTTT.

The rearrangement uses TRBV27 and TRBJ1-1; D remains unclear. The CDR3 consists of 14 residues. From germline, CDR1 is MNHEY and CDR2 SMNVEV (reference sequence). V shed 6 bases and J shed 7 bases, with 18 bases lying between them. In nucleotides, the CDR3 is TGTGCCAGCAGGAGCGCGACGAGGGATATTGAAGCTTTCTTT. Translated, it gives CASRSATRDIEAFF.

This chain connects TRBV19 to TRBJ2-7; 13 nucleotides agree with TRBD2. Germline CDR1 reads LNHDA; CDR2 reads SQIVND (reference sequence). CDR3 size: 15 residues. V lost 5 bases, J lost 2 bases, and 3 bases stayed unmatched. CDR3: CASSPLAGGPYEQYF. CDR3 DNA: TGTGCCAGTAGTCCACTAGCGGGAGGGCCCTACGAGCAGTACTTC.

The rearrangement links TRBV19 to TRBJ1-1; D possibly corresponds to TRBD1 (5 bases). Deletions cut 6 bases from V and 13 bases from J, with 15 bases between. CDR3 length: 11 amino acids. Germline V gene sequence: CDR1 LNHDA, CDR2 SQIVND (reference sequence). The CDR3 bases are TGTGCCAGTAGAACAAACGGGAGGGGTTTCTTT. Its protein is CASRTNGRGFF.

The V call is TRBV7-3, the J call TRBJ1-2; 10 bases line up with TRBD1. In germline, CDR1 is SGHTA, CDR2 FQGTGA. CDR3 size: 14 residues. The V gene end was trimmed by 4 bases and the J gene end by 2 bases; junction bases not matched to a gene: 1. The CDR3 DNA reads TGTGCCAGCAGCTCGGGACAGGGGAACTATGGCTACACCTTC. Amino acids: CASSSGQGNYGYTF. The full variable domain, with the rest looked up from reference TRBV7-3 and TRBJ1-2, is GAGVSQTPSNKVTEKGKYVELRCDPISGHTALYWYRQSLGQGPEFLIYFQGTGAADDSGLPNDRFFAVRPEGSVSTLKIQRTERGDSAVYLCASSSGQGNYGYTFGSGTRLTVV.

This sequence joins TRBV7-9 and TRBJ2-2; 8 bases map to TRBD1. Germline CDR1 is SEHNR and CDR2 is FQNEAQ (reference sequence). This CDR3 is 14 amino acids long. Losses at the gene ends were 4 bases for V and 11 bases for J; bases not matched to a gene: 9. The DNA of the CDR3 is TGTGCCAGCAGCTACCTCAGACAGGGGTATGAGCTGTTTTTT. As protein: CASSYLRQGYELFF.

The rearrangement joins TRBV4-1 to TRBJ2-6, with 7 bases matching TRBD1. CDR3 size: 18 residues. V was clipped by 2 bases and J by 0 bases; unmatched bases: 7. Germline V lookup: CDR1 MGHRA, CDR2 YSYEKL. The CDR3 loop reads CASSQTGVGGSGANVLTF. The DNA of the CDR3 is TGCGCCAGCAGCCAAACAGGGGTTGGTGGCTCTGGGGCCAACGTCCTGACTTTC.

The chain is built from TRBV5-1 and TRBJ2-7; D may be TRBD1 (6 bases). This CDR3 comprises 15 residues. Germline V lookup: CDR1 SGHRS, CDR2 YFSETQ. Trimming shortened V by 3 bases and J by 0 bases, and 13 bases separated the two germline ends. CDR3: CASSSTGTTSYEQYF. CDR3 DNA sequence: TGCGCCAGCAGCTCAACCGGGACAACCTCCTACGAGCAGTACTTC.

V is TRBV12-5 and J is TRBJ2-5, with D hard to call. The CDR3 totals 15 residues. Deletions cut 7 bases from V and 3 bases from J, with 18 bases between. Germline CDR1 and CDR2: LGHNT and FRNRAP. The CDR3 here is CASALTGGFKETQYF. In DNA form, the CDR3 reads TGTGCTAGTGCCCTAACCGGCGGCTTCAAAGAGACCCAGTACTTC.

This chain joins TRBV7-9 and TRBJ2-2; D perhaps matches TRBD1 (5 bases). CDR1 and CDR2 (germline): SEHNR, FQNEAQ (reference sequence). CDR3 length: 14 residues. Trimming shortened V by 5 bases and J by 3 bases, and 10 bases separated the two germline ends. The CDR3 region is CASSLAGYTGELFF. CDR3 nucleotides: TGTGCCAGCAGCCTGGCAGGGTACACCGGGGAGCTGTTTTTT.

The genes are TRBV9 and TRBJ2-5; 7 bases are a match to TRBD1. The CDR3 loop spans 13 amino acids. Germline CDR1 is SGDLS and CDR2 is YYNGEE. Trimming removed 3 bases from V and 5 bases from J; junction bases left unmatched: 4. The CDR3 reads CASSGQGGETQYF. The CDR3 nucleotides read TGTGCCAGCAGCGGACAGGGTGGGGAGACCCAGTACTTC.

The chain couples TRBV15 to TRBJ2-3; 12 bases fit TRBD2. The CDR3 is 17 residues long. Germline V gene sequence: CDR1 LNHNV, CDR2 YYDKDF (reference sequence). V lost 2 bases to trimming and J lost 4 bases; unmatched junction nucleotides: 7. CDR3 in DNA: TGTGCCACCAGCAGAAAAACGCTAGCGGGAGGGGCAGATACGCAGTATTTT. It codes for CATSRKTLAGGADTQYF.